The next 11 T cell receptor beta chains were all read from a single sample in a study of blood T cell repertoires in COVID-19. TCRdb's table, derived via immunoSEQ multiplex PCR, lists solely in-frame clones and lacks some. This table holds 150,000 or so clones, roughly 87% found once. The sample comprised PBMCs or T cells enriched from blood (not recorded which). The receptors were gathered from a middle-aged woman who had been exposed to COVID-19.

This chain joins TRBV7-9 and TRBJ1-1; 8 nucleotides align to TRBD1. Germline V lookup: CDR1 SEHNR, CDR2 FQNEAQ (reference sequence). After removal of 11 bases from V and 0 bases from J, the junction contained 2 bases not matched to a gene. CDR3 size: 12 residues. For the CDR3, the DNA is TGTGCCGGACAGGGTATGAACACTGAAGCTTTCTTT. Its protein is CAGQGMNTEAFF.

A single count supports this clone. CDR3 DNA sequence: TGTGCCAGCAGCCTTTTGGGGACTAGCGGGACTCGCACAGATACGCAGTATTTT. Amino acids: CASSLLGTSGTRTDTQYF. V is TRBV9 and J is TRBJ2-3; 13 bases line up with TRBD2. Germline V CDR1 and CDR2: SGDLS, YYNGEE. This CDR3 comprises 18 residues. Unmatched junction bases numbered 9, after V lost 4 bases and J lost 1 base.

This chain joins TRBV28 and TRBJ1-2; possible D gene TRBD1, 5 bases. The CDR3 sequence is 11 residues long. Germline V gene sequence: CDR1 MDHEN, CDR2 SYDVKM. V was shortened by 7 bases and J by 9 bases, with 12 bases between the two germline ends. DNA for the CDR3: TGTGCCAGCAACCAAGGGGTGAGCTACACCTTC. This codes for CASNQGVSYTF.

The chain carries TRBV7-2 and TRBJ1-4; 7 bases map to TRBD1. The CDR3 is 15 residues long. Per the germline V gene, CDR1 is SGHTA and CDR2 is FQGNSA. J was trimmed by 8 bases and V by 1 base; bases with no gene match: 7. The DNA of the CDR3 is TGTGCCAGCAGCTTAGGGTTTCAGGGGGACGAAAAACTGTTTTTT. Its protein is CASSLGFQGDEKLFF.

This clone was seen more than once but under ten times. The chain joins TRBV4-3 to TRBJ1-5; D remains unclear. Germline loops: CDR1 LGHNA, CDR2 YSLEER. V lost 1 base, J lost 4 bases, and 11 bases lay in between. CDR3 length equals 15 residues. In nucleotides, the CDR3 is TGCGCCAGCAGCCAAGGGACCGGGATGAATCAGCCCCAGCATTTT. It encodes CASSQGTGMNQPQHF.

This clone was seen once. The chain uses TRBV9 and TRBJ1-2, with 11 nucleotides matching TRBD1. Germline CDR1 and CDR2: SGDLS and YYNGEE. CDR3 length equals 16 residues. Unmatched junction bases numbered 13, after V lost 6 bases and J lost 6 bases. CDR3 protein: CASKRGQGGIVDGYTF. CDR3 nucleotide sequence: TGTGCCAGCAAGAGGGGACAGGGGGGTATCGTGGATGGCTACACCTTC.

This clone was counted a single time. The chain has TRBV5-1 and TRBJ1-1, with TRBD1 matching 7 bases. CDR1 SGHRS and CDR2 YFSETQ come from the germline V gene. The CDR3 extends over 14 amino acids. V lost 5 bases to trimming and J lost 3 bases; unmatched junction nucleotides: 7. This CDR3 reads CASSTPGGDTEAFF. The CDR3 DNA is TGCGCCAGCAGTACGCCAGGGGGTGACACTGAAGCTTTCTTT.

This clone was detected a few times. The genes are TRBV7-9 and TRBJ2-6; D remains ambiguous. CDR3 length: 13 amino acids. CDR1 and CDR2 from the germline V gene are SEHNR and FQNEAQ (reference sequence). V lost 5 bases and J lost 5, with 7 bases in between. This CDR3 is CASSDSRANVLTF. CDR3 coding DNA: TGTGCCAGCAGCGACTCGAGGGCCAACGTCCTGACTTTC. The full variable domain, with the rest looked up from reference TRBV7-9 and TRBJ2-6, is DTGVSQNPRHKITKRGQNVTFRCDPISEHNRLYWYRQTLGQGPEFLTYFQNEAQLEKSRLLSDRFSAERPKGSFSTLEIQRTEQGDSAMYLCASSDSRANVLTFGAGSRLTVL.

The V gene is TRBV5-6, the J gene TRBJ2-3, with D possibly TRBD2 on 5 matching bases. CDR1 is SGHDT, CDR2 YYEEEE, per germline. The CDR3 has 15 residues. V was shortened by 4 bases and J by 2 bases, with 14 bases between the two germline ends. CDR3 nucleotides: TGTGCCAGCAGCCCCGGAACGGGGAACACAGATACGCAGTATTTT. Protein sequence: CASSPGTGNTDTQYF.

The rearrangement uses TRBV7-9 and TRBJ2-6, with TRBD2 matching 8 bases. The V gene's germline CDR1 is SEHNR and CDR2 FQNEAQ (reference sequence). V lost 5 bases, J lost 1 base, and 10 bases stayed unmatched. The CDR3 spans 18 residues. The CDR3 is CASSPSGGRTSGANVLTF. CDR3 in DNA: TGTGCCAGCAGCCCGAGCGGGGGTAGGACTTCTGGGGCCAACGTCCTGACTTTC.

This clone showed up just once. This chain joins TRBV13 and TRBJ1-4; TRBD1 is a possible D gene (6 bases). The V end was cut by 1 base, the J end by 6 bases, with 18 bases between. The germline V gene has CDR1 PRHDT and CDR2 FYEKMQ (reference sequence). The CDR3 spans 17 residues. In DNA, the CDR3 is TGTGCCAGCAGCTTAGACAGGGCGAGGAATAGGGATGAAAAACTGTTTTTT. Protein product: CASSLDRARNRDEKLFF.